This TCR beta chain was retrieved from a study of blood T cell repertoires in COVID-19. Source study methods: The assay estimated nucleated cells by amplifying reference gene primers. Assay: immunoSEQ multiplex PCR; the TCRdb copy retains only in-frame clones and omits some. V and J calls and clone size are those listed in that table; D and trimming were worked out from the DNA. The sample consists of around 290,000 clones, 86% of them appearing once. Sequenced sample: peripheral blood. This clonotype was obtained from a woman aged 70 to 79 with COVID-19, enrolled during active disease.

CDR3 DNA sequence: TGTGCCAGCAGCTTAGTGAGGGTTGCCTACGAGCAGTACTTC. It codes for CASSLVRVAYEQYF. The J gene is TRBJ2-7, the V gene TRBV7-3; D is possibly TRBD2 (5 bases). V was clipped by 2 bases and J by 2 bases, with 10 bases between them. Per the germline V gene, CDR1 is SGHTA and CDR2 is FQGTGA. The CDR3 is 14 amino acids.